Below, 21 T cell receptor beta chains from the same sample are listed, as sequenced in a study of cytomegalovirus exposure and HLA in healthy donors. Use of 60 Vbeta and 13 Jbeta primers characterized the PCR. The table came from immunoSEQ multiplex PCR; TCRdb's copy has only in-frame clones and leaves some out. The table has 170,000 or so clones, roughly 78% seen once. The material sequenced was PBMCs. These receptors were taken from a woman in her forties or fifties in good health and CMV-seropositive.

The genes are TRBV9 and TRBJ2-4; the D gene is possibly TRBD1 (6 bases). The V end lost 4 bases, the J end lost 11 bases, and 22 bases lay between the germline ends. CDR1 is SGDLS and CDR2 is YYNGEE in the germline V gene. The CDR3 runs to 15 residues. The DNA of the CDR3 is TGTGCCAGCAGCCTCCGGGACCGGGATCAGGGGTTTCAGTACTTC. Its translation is CASSLRDRDQGFQYF.

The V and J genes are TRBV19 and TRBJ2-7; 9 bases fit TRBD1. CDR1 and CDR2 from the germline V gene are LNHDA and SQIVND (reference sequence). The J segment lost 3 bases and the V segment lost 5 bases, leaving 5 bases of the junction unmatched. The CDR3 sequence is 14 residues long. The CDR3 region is CASSSGTGFYEQYF. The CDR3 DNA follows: TGTGCCAGTAGTTCCGGGACAGGGTTCTACGAGCAGTACTTC.

CDR3 bases: TGTGCCAGCAGCTTGGATGGGGGGGCCTCTGGAAACACCATATATTTT. Protein sequence: CASSLDGGASGNTIYF. V and J are TRBV5-4 and TRBJ1-3; D may be TRBD1 (6 bases). V gave up 0 bases and J gave up 0 bases, with 10 bases separating them. CDR1 SGHNT and CDR2 YYREEE come from the germline V gene (reference sequence). This CDR3 region has 16 residues.

CDR3 sequence (DNA): TGTGCCAGCAGTCTCTCCGGGACAGGGATCTACGAGCAGTACTTC. Protein product: CASSLSGTGIYEQYF. J is TRBJ2-5 and V is TRBV27; TRBD1 agrees at 9 bases. TRBJ2-7 matches the DNA end more closely, so the J call is doubtful. The CDR3 loop spans 15 amino acids. CDR1 and CDR2 from the germline V gene are MNHEY and SMNVEV (reference sequence).

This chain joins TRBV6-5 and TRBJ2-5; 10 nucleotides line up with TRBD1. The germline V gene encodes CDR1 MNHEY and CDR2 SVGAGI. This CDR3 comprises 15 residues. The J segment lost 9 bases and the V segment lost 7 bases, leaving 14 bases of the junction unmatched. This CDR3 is CASIGSGTGEKAQYF. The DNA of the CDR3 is TGTGCCAGCATCGGCTCCGGGACAGGGGAAAAGGCCCAGTACTTC.

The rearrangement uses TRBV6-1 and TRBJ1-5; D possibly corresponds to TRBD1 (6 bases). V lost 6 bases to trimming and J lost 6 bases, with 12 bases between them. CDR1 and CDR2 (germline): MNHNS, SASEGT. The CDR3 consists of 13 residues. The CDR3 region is CASRVRGSQPQHF. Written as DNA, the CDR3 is TGTGCCAGCAGGGTCAGGGGCTCTCAGCCCCAGCATTTT.

The CDR3 nucleotides are TGTGCCAGCAGCTTAGCGGGGGGGCATGACTATGGCTACACCTTC. Translation gives CASSLAGGHDYGYTF. This chain links TRBV7-2 with TRBJ1-2; D is possibly TRBD1 (6 bases). This CDR3 has 15 amino acids. Between the trimmed V and J ends, which lost 0 bases and 3 bases, there was a span of 11 bases. Germline V lookup: CDR1 SGHTA, CDR2 FQGNSA.

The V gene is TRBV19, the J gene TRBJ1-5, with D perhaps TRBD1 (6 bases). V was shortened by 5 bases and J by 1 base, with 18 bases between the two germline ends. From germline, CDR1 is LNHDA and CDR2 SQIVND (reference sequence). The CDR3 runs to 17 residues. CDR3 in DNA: TGTGCCAGTAGTCCTACTAGTTACCAGGGGAGCAATCAGCCCCAGCATTTT. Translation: CASSPTSYQGSNQPQHF.

The CDR3, as DNA: TGTGCCAGCAGCTTGGGGGGGGGACAGGGGATGGGTAGCAATCAGCCCCAGCATTTT. This translates into CASSLGGGQGMGSNQPQHF. This sequence joins TRBV5-4 and TRBJ1-5, with TRBD1 identical over 10 bases. CDR1 and CDR2 from the germline V gene are SGHNT and YYREEE (reference sequence). The J segment lost 0 bases and the V segment lost 0 bases, leaving 9 bases of the junction unmatched. This CDR3 has 19 amino acids.

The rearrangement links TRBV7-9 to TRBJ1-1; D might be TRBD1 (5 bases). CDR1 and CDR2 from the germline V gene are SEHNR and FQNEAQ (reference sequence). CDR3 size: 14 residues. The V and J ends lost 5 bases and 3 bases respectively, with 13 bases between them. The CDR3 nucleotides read TGTGCCAGCAGCACTCTTGCAGGGTACACTGAAGCTTTCTTT. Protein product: CASSTLAGYTEAFF.

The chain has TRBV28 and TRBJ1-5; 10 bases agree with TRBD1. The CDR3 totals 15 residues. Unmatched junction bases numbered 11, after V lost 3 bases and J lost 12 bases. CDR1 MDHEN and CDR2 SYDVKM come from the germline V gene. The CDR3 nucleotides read TGTGCCAGCAGTTTCTGGGACAGGGGCCACCGGGGCCAGCATTTT. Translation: CASSFWDRGHRGQHF. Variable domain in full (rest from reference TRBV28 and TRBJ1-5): DVKVTQSSRYLVKRTGEKVFLECVQDMDHENMFWYRQDPGLGLRLIYFSYDVKMKEKGDIPEGYSVSREKKERFSLILESASTNQTSMYLCASSFWDRGHRGQHFGDGTRLSIL.

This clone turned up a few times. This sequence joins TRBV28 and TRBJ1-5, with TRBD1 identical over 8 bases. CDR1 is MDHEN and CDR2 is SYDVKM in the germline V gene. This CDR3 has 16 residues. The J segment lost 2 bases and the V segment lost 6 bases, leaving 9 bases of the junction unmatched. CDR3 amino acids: CASRPRGQAGNQPQHF. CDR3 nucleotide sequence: TGTGCCAGCAGGCCCAGGGGACAGGCTGGCAATCAGCCCCAGCATTTT.

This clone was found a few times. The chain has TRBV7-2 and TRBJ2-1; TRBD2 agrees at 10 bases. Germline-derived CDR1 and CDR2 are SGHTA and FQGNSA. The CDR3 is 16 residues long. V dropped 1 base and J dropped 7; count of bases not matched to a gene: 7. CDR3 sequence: CASSLGSSGRVNEQFF. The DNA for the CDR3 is TGTGCCAGCAGCTTAGGCTCTAGCGGGAGAGTAAATGAGCAGTTCTTC.

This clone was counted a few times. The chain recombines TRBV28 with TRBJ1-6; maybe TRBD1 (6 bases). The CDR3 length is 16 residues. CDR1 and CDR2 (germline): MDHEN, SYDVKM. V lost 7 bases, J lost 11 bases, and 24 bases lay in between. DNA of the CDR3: TGTGCCAGCACCTCGGTGGGACACCGAGCGGATCCACCCCTCCACTTT. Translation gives CASTSVGHRADPPLHF.

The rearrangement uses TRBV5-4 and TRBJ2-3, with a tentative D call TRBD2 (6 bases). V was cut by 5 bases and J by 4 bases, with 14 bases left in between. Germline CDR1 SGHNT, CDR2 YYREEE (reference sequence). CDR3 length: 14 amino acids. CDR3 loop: CASRSGTPPDTQYF. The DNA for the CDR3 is TGTGCCAGCAGATCCGGGACTCCTCCAGATACGCAGTATTTT. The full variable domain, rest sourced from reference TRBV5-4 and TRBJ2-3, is ETGVTQSPTHLIKTRGQQVTLRCSSQSGHNTVSWYQQALGQGPQFIFQYYREEENGRGNFPPRFSGLQFPNYSSELNVNALELDDSALYLCASRSGTPPDTQYFGPGTRLTVL.

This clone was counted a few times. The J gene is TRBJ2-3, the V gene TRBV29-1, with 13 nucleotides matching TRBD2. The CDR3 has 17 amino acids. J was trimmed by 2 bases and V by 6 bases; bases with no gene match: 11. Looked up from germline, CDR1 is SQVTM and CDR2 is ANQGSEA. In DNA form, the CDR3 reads TGCAGCGTGCCGGGACTAGCGGGACTTAAGCTCACAGATACGCAGTATTTT. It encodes CSVPGLAGLKLTDTQYF.

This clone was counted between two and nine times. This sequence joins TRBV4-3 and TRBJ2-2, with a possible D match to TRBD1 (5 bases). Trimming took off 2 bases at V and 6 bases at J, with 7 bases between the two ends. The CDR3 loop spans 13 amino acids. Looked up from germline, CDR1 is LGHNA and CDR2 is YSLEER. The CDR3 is CASSQIRAGELFF. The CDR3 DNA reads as TGCGCCAGCAGCCAAATCAGGGCCGGGGAGCTGTTTTTT.

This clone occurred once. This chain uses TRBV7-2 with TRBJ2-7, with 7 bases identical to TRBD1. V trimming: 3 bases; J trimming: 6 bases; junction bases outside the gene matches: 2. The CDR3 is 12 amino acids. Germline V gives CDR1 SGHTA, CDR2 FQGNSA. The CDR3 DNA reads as TGTGCCAGCAGCTTGGACAGGCGCGAGCAGTACTTC. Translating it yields CASSLDRREQYF.

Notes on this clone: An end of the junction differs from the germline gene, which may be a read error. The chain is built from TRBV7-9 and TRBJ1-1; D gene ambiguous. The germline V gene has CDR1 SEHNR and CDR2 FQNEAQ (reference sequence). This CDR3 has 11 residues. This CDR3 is CSSSLQTEAFF. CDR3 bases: TGTTCCAGCAGCTTACAGACTGAAGCTTTCTTT.

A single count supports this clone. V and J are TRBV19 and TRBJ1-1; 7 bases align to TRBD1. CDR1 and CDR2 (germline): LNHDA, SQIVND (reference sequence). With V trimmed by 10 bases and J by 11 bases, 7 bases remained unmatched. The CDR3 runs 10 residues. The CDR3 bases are TGTGCCACACGACAGGGATCGGCTTTCTTT. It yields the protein CATRQGSAFF.

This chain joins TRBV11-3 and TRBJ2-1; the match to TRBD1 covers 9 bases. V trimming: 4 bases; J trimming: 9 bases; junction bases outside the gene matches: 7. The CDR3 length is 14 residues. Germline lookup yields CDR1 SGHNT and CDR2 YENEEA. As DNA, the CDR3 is TGTGCCAGCAGCTCCAGGGGACAGGGTAGTGAGCAGTTCTTC. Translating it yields CASSSRGQGSEQFF. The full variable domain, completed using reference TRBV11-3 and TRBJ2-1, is EAGVVQSPRYKIIEKKQPVAFWCNPISGHNTLYWYLQNLGQGPELLIRYENEEAVDDSQLPKDRFSAERLKGVDSTLKIQPAELGDSAVYLCASSSRGQGSEQFFGPGTRLTVL.